The 12 T cell receptor beta chains listed next were all sequenced from one sample in a study of T-cell memory formation after mild COVID-19 (dated by TCRdb to the early 2020s). Receptor amplification or capture employed 5' RACE. TCRdb shows the sequencer as Illumina NovaSeq 6000. TCRdb handled the public reads itself, with Q25 trimming in fastp and clone calling in MiXCR, and kept productive beta chains. Records with the same CDR3 protein are collapsed into one entry carrying the most frequent genes and DNA. The sample data list some 190,000 distinct CDR3 sequences, and around 18% of these were observed just once. 2% to 3% of the sample goes to the ten largest clones. Sequenced input: PBMCs or a T cell subset sorted from them (not recorded which). Receptor source: an adult woman who had mild COVID-19 (a few samples of this study predate the infection). The sample titles of this study are shuffled in the database, so cell type and time point are left out; the donor was told from shared clones.

The chain carries TRBV10-3 and TRBJ2-1; 8 nucleotides match TRBD1. Germline values: CDR1 ENHRY, CDR2 SYGVKD. This CDR3 spans 18 amino acids. The V segment lost 8 bases and the J segment 0 bases; nucleotides outside the gene matches: 15. This CDR3 reads CAISGQGQPLSSYNEQFF. The CDR3, as DNA: TGTGCCATCTCCGGACAGGGCCAACCCCTGAGCTCCTACAATGAGCAGTTCTTC.

V is TRBV7-8 and J is TRBJ2-5, with a weak D call TRBD2 (6 bases). With 4 bases removed from V and 0 bases from J, the gap between germline ends came to 9 bases. The CDR3 is made up of 14 amino acids. The germline gives CDR1 SGHVS, CDR2 FQNEAQ. The CDR3 spells CASSSRDYQETQYF. The DNA of the CDR3 is TGTGCCAGCAGCTCCCGGGACTACCAAGAGACCCAGTACTTC. Full variable domain (rest looked up from reference TRBV7-8 and TRBJ2-5): GAGVSQSPRYKVAKRGQDVALRCDPISGHVSLFWYQQALGQGPEFLTYFQNEAQLDKSGLPSDRFFAERPEGSVSTLKIQRTQQEDSAVYLCASSSRDYQETQYFGPGTRLLVL.

The sample holds a few counts of this clonotype. CDR3 coding DNA: TGTGCCACCAGCAGAGAGACTAGGGGCACTGAAGCTTTCTTT. As protein: CATSRETRGTEAFF. The gene calls are TRBV15 and TRBJ1-1, with D possibly matching TRBD1 (5 bases). From germline, CDR1 is LNHNV and CDR2 YYDKDF (reference sequence). V dropped 0 bases and J dropped 4 bases, with 9 bases sitting between them. The CDR3 is 14 amino acids.

This clonotype was counted at least ten times. The chain joins TRBV4-3 to TRBJ2-1; 8 bases line up with TRBD2. J was trimmed by 2 bases and V by 4 bases; bases with no gene match: 4. The CDR3 spans 15 residues. Germline loops: CDR1 LGHNA, CDR2 YSLEER. DNA for the CDR3: TGCGCCAGCAGCCGTGGACTAGCAGCCTACAATGAGCAGTTCTTC. It yields the protein CASSRGLAAYNEQFF.

The chain combines TRBV6-5 with TRBJ1-6, with D unresolved. Per germline, CDR1 MNHEY and CDR2 SVGAGI. Trimming left V 6 bases short and J 0 bases short, with 12 bases between. CDR3 length equals 16 residues. CDR3 coding DNA: TGTGCCAGCAGACTCCAACCGAGCTCCTATAATTCACCCCTCCACTTT. Protein sequence: CASRLQPSSYNSPLHF.

CDR3 in amino acids: CASSESQGYGADTQYF. In DNA, the CDR3 is TGTGCCAGCAGTGAATCACAGGGGTACGGGGCAGATACGCAGTATTTT. V is TRBV25-1 and J is TRBJ2-3; 7 bases match TRBD1. With 1 base clipped from V and 4 bases from J, the junction kept 8 bases outside the gene matches. The germline V gene encodes CDR1 MGHDK and CDR2 SYGVNS. The CDR3 loop spans 16 amino acids.

This clonotype was observed a handful of times. The V and J genes are TRBV5-1 and TRBJ2-1; perhaps TRBD2 as D (7 bases). The CDR3 is 15 amino acids. Germline CDR1 SGHRS, CDR2 YFSETQ. Trimming left V 7 bases short and J 5 bases short, with 19 bases between. The CDR3 region has the DNA TGCGCCAGCGCTCGTTTGGGGGGGCGCAACAATGAGCAGTTCTTC. This encodes CASARLGGRNNEQFF.

The V and J genes are TRBV6-5 and TRBJ2-7, with D tentatively TRBD2 (6 bases). The CDR3 contains 13 residues. Germline V gives CDR1 MNHEY, CDR2 SVGAGI. With 2 bases removed from V and 1 base from J, the gap between germline ends came to 6 bases. The CDR3 region has the DNA TGTGCCAGCAGTTACGGACTATCCTACGAGCAGTACTTC. It encodes CASSYGLSYEQYF.

The chain uses TRBV6-1 and TRBJ1-1; 9 bases line up with TRBD1. The junction had 13 bases not matched to a gene; V was cut back by 4 bases and J by 10 bases. This CDR3 is 15 amino acids long. Per the germline V gene, CDR1 is MNHNS and CDR2 is SASEGT. The CDR3 reads CASSVRQGVGSGAFF. The CDR3 nucleotides read TGTGCCAGCAGTGTTAGACAGGGGGTTGGGTCTGGAGCTTTCTTT.

This clonotype was detected only a few times. The chain carries TRBV5-1 and TRBJ2-3; the D gene is possibly TRBD1 (5 bases). Germline V gene data show CDR1 as SGHRS and CDR2 as YFSETQ. The CDR3 is 14 amino acids. V lost 5 bases and J lost 5, with 15 bases in between. The CDR3, as DNA: TGCGCCAGCAGAGCCGCCCCCCAGGGAGATACGCAGTATTTT. Its translation is CASRAAPQGDTQYF.

This clonotype came up a few times. The chain uses TRBV12-3 or TRBV12-4 and TRBJ1-3; D gene unclear. CDR3 length: 14 residues. V was pared by 7 bases and J by 0 bases, with 10 bases between. CDR3 amino acids: CASITLSSGNTIYF. DNA for the CDR3: TGTGCCAGCATTACCCTGAGCTCTGGAAACACCATATATTTT.

This rearrangement joins TRBV4-3 to TRBJ2-7; possible D gene TRBD1, 6 bases. The CDR3 sequence is 13 residues long. V lost 6 bases and J 3 bases, leaving 12 bases between the germline ends. CDR1 and CDR2 (germline): LGHNA, YSLEER. CDR3 sequence reads: CASSHTGSYEQYF. The DNA for the CDR3 is TGCGCCAGCAGTCATACAGGGAGCTACGAGCAGTACTTC.